Listed below are T cell receptor beta chains from one sample, sequenced in a study of T cells in Graves' hyperthyroidism and ophthalmopathy. TCRdb ran MiXCR on the multiplex PCR reads and lists one entry per CDR3 protein. The table has 300,000 to 450,000 distinct CDR3 sequences, approximately 14% seen once. Sequencing input: blood. These receptors were collected from a woman aged 18-30 years with Graves' hyperthyroidism that later progressed to Graves' ophthalmopathy. CDR3s include the opening cysteine and the closing phenylalanine or tryptophan. D genes are given only for firm matches. Not every row has a clone size; where given, it reads once, few, many or a size class.

.	few	TRBV9	TRBJ2-7	TGTGCCAGCAGCGAAGGGGACGGGACCTACGAGCAGTACTTC	CASSEGDGTYEQYF
.	many	TRBV7-9	TRBJ1-6	TGTGCCAGCAGCGCTAGCAGGGATTCACCCCTCCACTTT	CASSASRDSPLHF
.	few	TRBV27	TRBJ2-7	TGTGCCAGCAGTTTAGAGGGGATTAGCTCCTACGAGCAGTACTTC	CASSLEGISSYEQYF
TRBD1	few	TRBV20-1	TRBJ2-5	TGCAGTGCTAGGTTACAGGGGCACCTCCAAGAGACCCAGTACTTC	CSARLQGHLQETQYF
.	many	TRBV11-2	TRBJ2-2	TGTGCCAGCAGCTATCGGGCTAGCCGGACCGGGGAGCTGTTTTTT	CASSYRASRTGELFF
.	many	TRBV20-1	TRBJ2-1	TGCAGCAATCTAGCGTTGGGGGCCAATGAGCAGTTCTTC	CSNLALGANEQFF
TRBD1	.	TRBV25-1	TRBJ2-1	TGTGCCAGCAGTCCCCTAGGGCCGGGACAGGTGATCAATGAGCAGTTCTTC	CASSPLGPGQVINEQFF
.	.	TRBV10-3	TRBJ2-3	TGTGCCATCTGGGCGGGTCGTGGGACAGATACGCAGTATTTT	CAIWAGRGTDTQYF
TRBD2	many	TRBV5-1	TRBJ2-3	TGCGCCAGCAGCTTACAAGCGGGAAGTTCAGATACGCAGTATTTT	CASSLQAGSSDTQYF
.	many	TRBV11-2	TRBJ1-1	TGTGCCAGCAGCTTAACGTTGGCAAGACTGAACACTGAAGCTTTCTTT	CASSLTLARLNTEAFF
TRBD1	many	TRBV11-2	TRBJ2-1	TGTGCCAGCAGCCATCAATTCAGGGGGTATCAGAATGAGCAGTTCTTC	CASSHQFRGYQNEQFF
.	.	TRBV28	TRBJ2-7	TGTGCCAGCAGTTTAGCGGGGATGGGGTACGAGCAGTACTTC	CASSLAGMGYEQYF
.	many	TRBV25-1	TRBJ1-5	TGTGCCAGCAGTTCGGAGTGGGACTTCCTTTTAAATCAGCCCCAGCATTTT	CASSSEWDFLLNQPQHF
TRBD2	many	TRBV7-3	TRBJ2-3	TGTGCCAGCAGCTTAACGTCTAGCGGGAGTGGTGATACGCAGTATTTT	CASSLTSSGSGDTQYF
.	many	TRBV7-2	TRBJ2-1	TGTGCCAGCAGCTTCCCATACAATGAGCAGTTCTTC	CASSFPYNEQFF
.	few	TRBV5-4	TRBJ1-4	TGTGCCAGCAGCTTTCGAGCAACTAATGAAAAACTGTTTTTT	CASSFRATNEKLFF
.	few	TRBV15	TRBJ2-7	TGTGCCACCAGCAGGGACAGATCCTCCTACGAGCAGTACTTC	CATSRDRSSYEQYF
.	.	TRBV19	TRBJ2-1	TGTGCCAGTAGTATAGGGAGTGAGCAGTTCTTC	CASSIGSEQFF
.	many	TRBV2	TRBJ1-6	TGTGCCAGCACCCTCTACGGACAGATCTCCTATAATTCACCCCTCCACTTT	CASTLYGQISYNSPLHF
TRBD1	few	TRBV9	TRBJ1-2	TGTGCCAGCAGCGCGGGGGGACAGGAGCCTATTAATGGCTACACCTTC	CASSAGGQEPINGYTF
.	.	TRBV20-1	TRBJ2-3	TGCAGTGCTAGAAGACTAGGGGTGGTGGGCACAGATACGCAGTATTTT	CSARRLGVVGTDTQYF
.	many	TRBV2	TRBJ2-3	TGTGCCAGCAGTGAAAAGAGGGGCACAGATACGCAGTATTTT	CASSEKRGTDTQYF
.	.	TRBV18	TRBJ2-6	TGTGCCAGCCGCCCTTCGGGGGTCCTGCTTGGGGCCAACGTCCTGACTTTC	CASRPSGVLLGANVLTF
.	few	TRBV19	TRBJ2-2	TGTGCCAGTAGTATAGCAGGAGTTGGGACCGGGGAGCTGTTTTTT	CASSIAGVGTGELFF
TRBD2	.	TRBV20-1	TRBJ2-4	TGCAGTGCACTAGCGGGAGGAAACATTCAGTACTTC	CSALAGGNIQYF
.	.	TRBV7-9	TRBJ1-4	TGTGCCAGCAGTTACCAGGGAGCGAATGAAAAACTGTTTTTT	CASSYQGANEKLFF
.	many	TRBV11-1	TRBJ2-6	TGTGCCAGCGGCCACTTCTCAAGGACAGCCGGGGCCAACGTCCTGACTTTC	CASGHFSRTAGANVLTF
.	.	TRBV9	TRBJ2-3	TGTGCCAGCAGCGGGAAATTGGTGTCAGAGTGGGGAGATACGCAGTATTTT	CASSGKLVSEWGDTQYF
.	many	TRBV2	TRBJ2-7	TGTGCCAGCGGGCGGGACAGCTCCTACGAGCAGTACTTC	CASGRDSSYEQYF
.	.	TRBV4-1	TRBJ2-7	TGCGCCAGCAGCCAAGCCTGGCAGGGTTTAGGCGAGCAGTACTTC	CASSQAWQGLGEQYF
.	.	TRBV5-1	TRBJ2-1	TGCGCCAGCAGCTTGGAATTAAGGTCCAATCCAGGGTTCTTC	CASSLELRSNPGFF
.	many	TRBV12-3/TRBV12-4	TRBJ2-7	TGTGCCAGCAAGGTGGAGGGGCGCGGCTACGAGCAGTACTTC	CASKVEGRGYEQYF
.	many	TRBV6-5	TRBJ1-6	TGTGCCAGCAGTTACAGCGGGTGGGGGGGCGAGGCACCCCTCCACTTT	CASSYSGWGGEAPLHF
TRBD1	many	TRBV28	TRBJ1-5	TGTGCCAGCAGCGGACAGGGGATCGATCAGCCCCAGCATTTT	CASSGQGIDQPQHF
TRBD2	.	TRBV13	TRBJ2-7	TGTGCCAGCAGCTTAGGGCCGGGCGGGAGGGACGAGCAGTACTTC	CASSLGPGGRDEQYF
.	.	TRBV11-2	TRBJ1-6	TGTGCCAGCAGCTGTGTGGACGTCACGGCTTCACCCCTCCACTTT	CASSCVDVTASPLHF
.	.	TRBV10-3	TRBJ2-2	TGTGCCATCAGTGAAGAGGGCTACACCGGGGAGCTGTTTTTT	CAISEEGYTGELFF
.	many	TRBV5-6	TRBJ1-5	TGTGCCAGCAGCTTGTCAGGGGTCGGTCAGCCCCAGCATTTT	CASSLSGVGQPQHF
TRBD1	many	TRBV20-1	TRBJ1-1	TGCAGTGCTAGACCAACAGGGGGCTGGGACACTGAAGCTTTCTTT	CSARPTGGWDTEAFF
.	many	TRBV12-3/TRBV12-4	TRBJ2-2	TGTGCCAGCAGTCCTTTCTCCGGGGCAGGGGTGGCCGGGGAGCTGTTTTTT	CASSPFSGAGVAGELFF
.	.	TRBV28	TRBJ2-1	TGTGCCAGCAGTTTAGCCAGGGCGCGAGCGAATGAGCAGTTCTTC	CASSLARARANEQFF
.	.	TRBV19	TRBJ2-7	TGTGCCAGTAGCTCATATGGGGGGGACAGCGTCTACGAGCAGTACTTC	CASSSYGGDSVYEQYF
.	many	TRBV11-3	TRBJ2-3	TGTGCCAGCAGCCACCCACCCGGGGGCACAGATACGCAGTATTTT	CASSHPPGGTDTQYF
.	many	TRBV28	TRBJ2-3	TGTGCCAGCAGTGACTCCGGTGATAGGGATACGCAGTATTTT	CASSDSGDRDTQYF
TRBD2	many	TRBV20-1	TRBJ2-5	TGCAGTGCTCGACTAGCGGGAGGTCGTTGGGAGACCCAGTACTTC	CSARLAGGRWETQYF
TRBD1	many	TRBV5-1	TRBJ1-1	TGCGCCAGCAGCTTGAGGGACAGGAGAGAAGCTTTCTTT	CASSLRDRREAFF
.	many	TRBV11-2	TRBJ1-6	TGTGCCAGCAGCTTAGGGTTCCCGGACGGCGATTCACCCCTCCACTTT	CASSLGFPDGDSPLHF
TRBD1	many	TRBV6-1	TRBJ2-2	TGTGCCAGCATCACCGGACAGGGGGCAACCGGGGAGCTGTTTTTT	CASITGQGATGELFF
.	many	TRBV7-3	TRBJ2-3	TGTGCCAGCAGCCAGACGACGGGACACCCGAATACGCAGTATTTT	CASSQTTGHPNTQYF
.	many	TRBV6-1	TRBJ2-1	TGTGCCAGCAGTTTCATCCGGTCTAGGGGAGACAATGAGCAGTTCTTC	CASSFIRSRGDNEQFF